These 7 T cell receptor beta chains came from one sample sequenced in a study of radiation and T cells in renal cell carcinoma. Sequencing was performed with immunoSEQ multiplex PCR; in TCRdb, only in-frame clones are kept and a portion is missing. The data contain roughly 82,000 clones, 89% of them singletons. Indicated time point: blood 4 weeks post-SBRT, at nephrectomy. Stated treatment: 15 Gy SBRT to primary tumor, nephrectomy 4 weeks later. The source material was blood, sampled from a patient whose treatment included radiotherapy and nephrectomy. All receptors come from an older woman with renal cell carcinoma.

The V call is TRBV7-9, the J call TRBJ1-5; a weak D match, TRBD1 (5 bases). V was shortened by 0 bases and J by 5 bases, with 8 bases between the two germline ends. The V gene's germline CDR1 is SEHNR and CDR2 FQNEAQ (reference sequence). The CDR3 loop spans 14 amino acids. CDR3 in DNA: TGTGCCAGCAGCTTAGCGGGGCTGGATCAGCCCCAGCATTTT. Residues: CASSLAGLDQPQHF.

V gene TRBV18 combines with J gene TRBJ1-1; D gene ambiguous. The CDR3 sequence is 14 residues long. Deletions cut 6 bases from V and 3 bases from J, with 14 bases between. Germline V CDR1 and CDR2: KGHSH, LQKENI. CDR3 DNA sequence: TGTGCCAGCTCCGGCAGTTTGTCCCACACTGAAGCTTTCTTT. This codes for CASSGSLSHTEAFF.

The chain has TRBV4-1 and TRBJ2-5; D is unresolved. Germline V lookup: CDR1 MGHRA, CDR2 YSYEKL. The CDR3 runs 15 residues. V lost 5 bases, J lost 0 bases, and 13 bases lay in between. The CDR3 region is CASSKKQANQETQYF. The CDR3 DNA reads as TGCGCCAGCAGCAAGAAGCAGGCGAACCAAGAGACCCAGTACTTC.

V usage is TRBV10-3 and J usage is TRBJ2-1; D is possibly TRBD1 (5 bases). This CDR3 contains 14 residues. Germline V gene sequence: CDR1 ENHRY, CDR2 SYGVKD. V lost 0 bases to trimming and J lost 7 bases, with 10 bases between them. The CDR3 DNA reads TGTGCCATCAGTGAGTCTAGGGGCCGTAATGAGCAGTTCTTC. Protein sequence: CAISESRGRNEQFF.

CDR3 protein: CAISPLRENTEAFF. CDR3 DNA sequence: TGTGCCATCAGTCCTCTGAGGGAGAACACTGAAGCTTTCTTT. The chain carries TRBV10-3 and TRBJ1-1, with D unresolved. The CDR3 is made up of 14 amino acids. Trimming left V 5 bases short and J 1 base short, with 11 bases between. Looked up from germline, CDR1 is ENHRY and CDR2 is SYGVKD.

This chain connects TRBV18 to TRBJ2-7; 10 bases are shared with TRBD2. J gave up 3 bases and V 0 bases, and 2 bases lay outside the gene matches. The CDR3 is made up of 15 amino acids. Germline loops: CDR1 KGHSH, CDR2 LQKENI. The CDR3 DNA sequence: TGTGCCAGCTCACCACCACGACTAGCGGGCTACGAGCAGTACTTC. This sequence encodes CASSPPRLAGYEQYF.

The chain is built from TRBV23-1 and TRBJ2-1; 7 nucleotides agree with TRBD2. TRBV23-1 is an ORF; its function is uncertain. The CDR3 spans 14 residues. The trim removed 2 bases at V and 4 bases at J, leaving 2 bases unmatched. The chain's CDR3 is CASSQSGEYNEQFF. Here the CDR3 DNA reads TGCGCCAGCAGTCAAAGCGGGGAATACAATGAGCAGTTCTTC.